The entry below describes one T cell receptor (beta chain). Its matching antigen is unknown. Measured with immunoSEQ multiplex PCR; TCRdb has only the in-frame clones, and not every one. The sample includes tens of thousands of clones, roughly 93% of them seen just once. The CDR3 extends over 14 amino acids. With 8 bases removed from V and 8 bases from J, the gap between germline ends came to 16 bases. Germline lookup yields CDR1 ENHRY and CDR2 SYGVKD. This sample is part of a study of T cell responses to AZD1222 COVID-19 vaccine. Study summary: Second doses at about 4 or about 12 weeks were pooled.

Study-wide findings and caveats: Two AZD1222 administrations were followed by greater Spike-specific TCR breadth and depth.

This chain joins TRBV10-3 and TRBJ1-6; unclear D gene. This receptor was obtained from an adult in good health. Specimen: peripheral blood, collected on day 0 of AZD1222 vaccination. This CDR3 reads CAISVRPPDSPLHF. The CDR3 DNA reads TGTGCCATCTCTGTGAGGCCGCCCGATTCACCCCTCCACTTT.